This TCR beta chain was found in a study of cytomegalovirus exposure and HLA in healthy donors. Study outcomes and limitations: Among the sequence variants, a highly shared cluster was likely an artifact of sequencing. Productive rates of about 87% or about 30% were seen for most TCR beta V segments in an earlier analysis. Among CMV-associated TCR beta chains, most appeared HLA-restricted in a later analysis.

The germline CDR1 and CDR2 sequences are MNHNS and SASEGT. The CDR3 loop spans 16 amino acids. About this clone: Its specificity is unknown.

Use of 60 Vbeta and 13 Jbeta primers characterized the PCR. Libraries were prepared by immunoSEQ multiplex PCR; TCRdb keeps only in-frame clonotypes and omits some of them. The sample lists 110,000 or so clones, over 75% seen once, with under 7% in the top ten. This chain links TRBV6-1 with TRBJ2-5; tentatively, D is TRBD2 (6 bases). The J call is doubtful: the DNA matches TRBJ2-7 better. The sequenced sample consisted of PBMCs. The TCR originated in a young man in good health and CMV-seropositive. The CDR3 DNA is TGTGCCAGCAGTGAATCCGTCGGGAGAAGCTCCTACGAGCAGTACTTC. It specifies CASSESVGRSSYEQYF.